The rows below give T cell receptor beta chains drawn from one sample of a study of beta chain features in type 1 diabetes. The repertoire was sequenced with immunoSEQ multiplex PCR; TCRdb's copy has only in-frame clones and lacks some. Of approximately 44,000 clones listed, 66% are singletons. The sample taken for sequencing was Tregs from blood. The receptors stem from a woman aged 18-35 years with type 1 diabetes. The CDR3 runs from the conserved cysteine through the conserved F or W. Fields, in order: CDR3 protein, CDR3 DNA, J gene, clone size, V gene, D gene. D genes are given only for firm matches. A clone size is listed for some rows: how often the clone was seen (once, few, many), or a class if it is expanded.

CDR3 protein: CSVVRDSYNEQFF
CDR3 DNA: TGCAGCGTTGTTCGGGACAGTTACAATGAGCAGTTCTTC
J gene: TRBJ2-1
clone size: -
V gene: TRBV29-1
D gene: TRBD1

CDR3 protein: CASSQGDRLYEQYF
CDR3 DNA: TGCGCCAGCAGCCAGGGCGACAGACTTTACGAGCAGTACTTC
J gene: TRBJ2-7
clone size: -
V gene: TRBV4-1
D gene: -

CDR3 protein: CASRIPAGSLAETQYF
CDR3 DNA: TGCGCCAGCAGAATTCCAGCGGGAAGTTTGGCGGAGACCCAGTACTTC
J gene: TRBJ2-5
clone size: -
V gene: TRBV5-1
D gene: TRBD2

CDR3 protein: CASSLGTRRADTQYF
CDR3 DNA: TGTGCCAGCAGCCTGGGGACTAGGAGGGCAGATACGCAGTATTTT
J gene: TRBJ2-3
clone size: -
V gene: TRBV7-8
D gene: TRBD2

CDR3 protein: CASSNLQGFEKLFF
CDR3 DNA: TGTGCCAGCAGCAATTTACAGGGTTTCGAAAAACTGTTTTTT
J gene: TRBJ1-4
clone size: -
V gene: TRBV27
D gene: -

CDR3 protein: CSVVEQTILFF
CDR3 DNA: TGCAGCGTTGTCGAACAGACCATATTGTTCTTC
J gene: TRBJ2-1
clone size: -
V gene: TRBV29-1
D gene: -

CDR3 protein: CALEGPGQGRSSYEQYF
CDR3 DNA: TGTGCCCTTGAGGGCCCTGGACAGGGGCGAAGCTCCTACGAGCAGTACTTC
J gene: TRBJ2-7
clone size: -
V gene: TRBV7-9
D gene: TRBD1

CDR3 protein: CASSNRRIGGDTQYF
CDR3 DNA: TGTGCCAGCAGCAACCGCCGGATCGGGGGAGATACGCAGTATTTT
J gene: TRBJ2-3
clone size: -
V gene: TRBV11-3
D gene: -

CDR3 protein: CASSLEATSWELFF
CDR3 DNA: TGTGCCAGCAGCTTAGAGGCGACTAGTTGGGAGCTGTTTTTT
J gene: TRBJ2-2
clone size: -
V gene: TRBV7-6
D gene: -

CDR3 protein: CASSTGQNNEQFF
CDR3 DNA: TGCGCCAGCAGCACAGGCCAGAACAATGAGCAGTTCTTC
J gene: TRBJ2-1
clone size: -
V gene: TRBV5-1
D gene: -

CDR3 protein: CAIKGGVSETQYF
CDR3 DNA: TGTGCCATCAAGGGCGGGGTTTCGGAGACCCAGTACTTC
J gene: TRBJ2-5
clone size: -
V gene: TRBV10-3
D gene: -

CDR3 protein: CASSGRGVRGYTF
CDR3 DNA: TGTGCCAGCAGTGGGAGGGGGGTACGAGGCTACACCTTC
J gene: TRBJ1-2
clone size: -
V gene: TRBV27
D gene: -

CDR3 protein: CASSLRLAGFGSYNEQFF
CDR3 DNA: TGTGCCAGCAGCTTAAGGTTGGCGGGGTTTGGATCCTACAATGAGCAGTTCTTC
J gene: TRBJ2-1
clone size: -
V gene: TRBV7-2
D gene: -

CDR3 protein: CAWVTRDRVVSVGGTQYF
CDR3 DNA: TGTGCCTGGGTTACACGGGACAGGGTAGTTTCAGTAGGAGGGACCCAGTACTTC
J gene: TRBJ2-5
clone size: -
V gene: TRBV30
D gene: TRBD1

CDR3 protein: CASSYPPDRLAYEQYF
CDR3 DNA: TGTGCCAGCAGTTACCCCCCGGACAGGCTTGCCTACGAGCAGTACTTC
J gene: TRBJ2-7
clone size: -
V gene: TRBV6-6
D gene: TRBD1

CDR3 protein: CASSLGLLETQYF
CDR3 DNA: TGTGCCAGCAGCTTGGGACTTCTGGAGACCCAGTACTTC
J gene: TRBJ2-5
clone size: few
V gene: TRBV5-6
D gene: -

CDR3 protein: CASTGPGYNEQFF
CDR3 DNA: TGCGCCAGCACCGGGCCAGGGTACAATGAGCAGTTCTTC
J gene: TRBJ2-1
clone size: -
V gene: TRBV5-1
D gene: -

CDR3 protein: CASSLQGTGNQPQHF
CDR3 DNA: TGTGCCAGCAGTCTACAGGGTACCGGCAATCAGCCCCAGCATTTT
J gene: TRBJ1-5
clone size: -
V gene: TRBV7-9
D gene: -

CDR3 protein: CSVLRSTNEKLFF
CDR3 DNA: TGCAGCGTTCTCAGATCAACTAATGAAAAACTGTTTTTT
J gene: TRBJ1-4
clone size: -
V gene: TRBV29-1
D gene: -